This TCR beta chain appears in the sequencing data of a study of cytomegalovirus exposure and HLA in healthy donors. Concerning this clone: The same CDR3 also results from other DNA sequences found in this sample.

PCR was performed using 60 Vbeta and 13 Jbeta primers. Only in-frame clones appear in the TCRdb table, and some are missing; sequencing was by immunoSEQ multiplex PCR. The table lists about 160,000 clones, over 70% of them singletons. The CDR3 contains 11 residues. CDR1 is SNHLY and CDR2 is FYNNEI in the germline V gene. Between the trimmed V and J ends, which lost 6 bases and 2 bases, there was a span of 4 bases. This TCR was recovered from a woman in her fifties or sixties in good health and CMV-seropositive. Material: PBMCs. This chain connects TRBV2 to TRBJ1-1; D call uncertain. The CDR3 region has the DNA TGTGCCAGCAGCTTAAACACTGAAGCTTTCTTT. It encodes CASSLNTEAFF. Full variable domain (outside the CDR3, taken from reference TRBV2 and TRBJ1-1): EPEVTQTPSHQVTQMGQEVILRCVPISNHLYFYWYRQILGQKVEFLVSFYNNEISEKSEIFDDQFSVERPDGSNFTLKIRSTKLEDSAMYFCASSLNTEAFFGQGTRLTVV.